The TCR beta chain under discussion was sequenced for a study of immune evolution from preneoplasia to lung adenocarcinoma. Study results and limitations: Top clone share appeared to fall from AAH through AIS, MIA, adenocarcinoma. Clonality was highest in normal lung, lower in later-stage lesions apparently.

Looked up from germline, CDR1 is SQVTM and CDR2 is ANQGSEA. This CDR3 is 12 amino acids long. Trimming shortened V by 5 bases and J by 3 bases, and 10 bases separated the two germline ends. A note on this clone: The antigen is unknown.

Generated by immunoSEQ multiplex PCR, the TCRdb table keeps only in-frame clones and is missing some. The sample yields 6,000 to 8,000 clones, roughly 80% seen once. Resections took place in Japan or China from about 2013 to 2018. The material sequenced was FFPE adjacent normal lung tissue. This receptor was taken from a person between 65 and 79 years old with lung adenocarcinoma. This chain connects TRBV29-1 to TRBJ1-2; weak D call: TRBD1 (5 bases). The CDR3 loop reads CSVPGTYYGYTF. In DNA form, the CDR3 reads TGCAGCGTTCCCGGGACTTACTATGGCTACACCTTC.